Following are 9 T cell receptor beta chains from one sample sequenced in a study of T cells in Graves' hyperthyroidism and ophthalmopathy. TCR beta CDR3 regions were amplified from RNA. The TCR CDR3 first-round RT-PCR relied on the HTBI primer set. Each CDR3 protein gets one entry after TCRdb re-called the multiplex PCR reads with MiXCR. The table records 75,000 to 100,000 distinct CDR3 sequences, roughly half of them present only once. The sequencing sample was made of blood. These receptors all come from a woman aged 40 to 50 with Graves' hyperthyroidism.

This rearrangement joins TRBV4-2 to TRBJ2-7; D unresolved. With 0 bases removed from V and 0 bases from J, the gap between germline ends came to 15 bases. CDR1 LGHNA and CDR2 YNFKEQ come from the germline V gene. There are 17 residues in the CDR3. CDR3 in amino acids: CASSQEWRGMPSYEQYF. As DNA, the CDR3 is TGTGCCAGCAGCCAAGAGTGGCGAGGTATGCCCTCCTACGAGCAGTACTTC.

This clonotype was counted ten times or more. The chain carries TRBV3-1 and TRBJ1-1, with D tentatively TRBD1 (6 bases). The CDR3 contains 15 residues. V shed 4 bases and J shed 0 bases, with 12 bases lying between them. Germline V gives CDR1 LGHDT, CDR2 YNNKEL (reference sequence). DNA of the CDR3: TGTGCCAGCAGCCCTTGGGACAACATGAACACTGAAGCTTTCTTT. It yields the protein CASSPWDNMNTEAFF.

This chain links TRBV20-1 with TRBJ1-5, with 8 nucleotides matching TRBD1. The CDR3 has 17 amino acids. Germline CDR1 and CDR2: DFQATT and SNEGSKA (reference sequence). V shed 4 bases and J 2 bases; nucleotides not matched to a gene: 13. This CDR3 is CSATYRGGGTGNQPQHF. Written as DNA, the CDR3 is TGCAGTGCTACCTACAGGGGGGGGGGGACGGGCAATCAGCCCCAGCATTTT.

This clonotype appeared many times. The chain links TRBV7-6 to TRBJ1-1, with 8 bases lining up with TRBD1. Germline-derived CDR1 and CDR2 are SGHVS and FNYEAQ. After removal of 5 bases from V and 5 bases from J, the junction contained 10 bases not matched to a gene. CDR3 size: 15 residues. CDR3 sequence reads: CASSPRTGQETEAFF. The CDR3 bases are TGTGCCAGCAGCCCACGGACAGGGCAGGAAACTGAAGCTTTCTTT.

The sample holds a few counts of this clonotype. The CDR3 DNA follows: TGCAGCGTTGAGGGGCCGGGGGAGGAGACAGATACGCAGTATTTT. Translating it yields CSVEGPGEETDTQYF. The gene calls are TRBV29-1 and TRBJ2-3, with D perhaps TRBD2 (6 bases). V was pared by 3 bases and J by 3 bases, with 16 bases between. Germline-derived CDR1 and CDR2 are SQVTM and ANQGSEA. The CDR3 covers 15 residues.

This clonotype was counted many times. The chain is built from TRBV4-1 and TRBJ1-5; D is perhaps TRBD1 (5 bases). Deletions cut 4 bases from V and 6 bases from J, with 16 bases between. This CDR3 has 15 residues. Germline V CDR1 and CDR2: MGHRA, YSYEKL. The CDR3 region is CASSPSEGVGQPQHF. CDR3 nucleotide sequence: TGCGCCAGCAGCCCCTCTGAAGGGGTTGGTCAGCCCCAGCATTTT.

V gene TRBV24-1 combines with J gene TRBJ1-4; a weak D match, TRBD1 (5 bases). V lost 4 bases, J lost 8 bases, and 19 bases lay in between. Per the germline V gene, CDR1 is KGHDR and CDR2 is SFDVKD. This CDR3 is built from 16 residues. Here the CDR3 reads CATSERDGTGEEKLFF. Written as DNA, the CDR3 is TGTGCCACCAGTGAGCGGGACGGGACCGGGGAGGAAAAACTGTTTTTT.

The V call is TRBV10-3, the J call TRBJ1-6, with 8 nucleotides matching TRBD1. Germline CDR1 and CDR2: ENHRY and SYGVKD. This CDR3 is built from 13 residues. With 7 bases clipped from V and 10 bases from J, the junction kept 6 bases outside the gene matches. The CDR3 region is CAIKTGALSPLHF. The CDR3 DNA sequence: TGTGCCATCAAGACAGGGGCCTTGTCACCCCTCCACTTT.

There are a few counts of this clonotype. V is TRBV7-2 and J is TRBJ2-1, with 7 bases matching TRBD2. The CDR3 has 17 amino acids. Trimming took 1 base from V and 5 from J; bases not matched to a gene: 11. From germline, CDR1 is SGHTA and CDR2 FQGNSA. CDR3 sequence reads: CASSLEAPGRSHNEQFF. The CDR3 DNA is TGTGCCAGCAGCTTAGAGGCGCCCGGGAGGTCCCACAATGAGCAGTTCTTC.